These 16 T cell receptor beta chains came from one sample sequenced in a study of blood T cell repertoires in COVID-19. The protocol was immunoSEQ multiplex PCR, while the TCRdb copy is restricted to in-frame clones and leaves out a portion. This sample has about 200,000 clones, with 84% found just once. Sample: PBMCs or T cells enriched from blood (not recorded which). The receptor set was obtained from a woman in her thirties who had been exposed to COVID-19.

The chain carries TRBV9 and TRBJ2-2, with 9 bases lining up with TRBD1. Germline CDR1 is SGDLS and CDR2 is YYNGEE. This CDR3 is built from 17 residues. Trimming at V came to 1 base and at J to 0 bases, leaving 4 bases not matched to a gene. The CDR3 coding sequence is TGTGCCAGCAGCGTAACATGGGACAGGGCGAACACCGGGGAGCTGTTTTTT. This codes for CASSVTWDRANTGELFF.

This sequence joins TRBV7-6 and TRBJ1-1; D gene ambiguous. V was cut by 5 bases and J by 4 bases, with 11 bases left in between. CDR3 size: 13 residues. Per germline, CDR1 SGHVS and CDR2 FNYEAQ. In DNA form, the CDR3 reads TGTGCCAGCAGCCCTCAGGAGGTCACTGAAGCTTTCTTT. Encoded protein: CASSPQEVTEAFF.

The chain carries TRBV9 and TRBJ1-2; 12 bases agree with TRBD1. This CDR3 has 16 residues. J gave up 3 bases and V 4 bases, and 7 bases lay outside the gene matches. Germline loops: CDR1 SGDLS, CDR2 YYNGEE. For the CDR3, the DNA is TGTGCCAGCAGCCCTTCAGGGACAGGGGGCTACTATGGCTACACCTTC. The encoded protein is CASSPSGTGGYYGYTF.

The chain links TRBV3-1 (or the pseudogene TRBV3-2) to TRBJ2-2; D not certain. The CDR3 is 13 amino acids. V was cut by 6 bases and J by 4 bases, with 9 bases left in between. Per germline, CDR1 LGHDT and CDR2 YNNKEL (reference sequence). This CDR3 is CASSPGVTGELFF. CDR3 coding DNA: TGTGCCAGCAGTCCAGGCGTCACCGGGGAGCTGTTTTTT.

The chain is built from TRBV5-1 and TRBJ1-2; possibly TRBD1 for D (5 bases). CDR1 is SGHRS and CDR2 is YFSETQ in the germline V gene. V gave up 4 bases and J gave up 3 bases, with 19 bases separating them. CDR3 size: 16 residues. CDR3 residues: CASSIETGRGDYGYTF. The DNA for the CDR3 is TGCGCCAGCAGCATCGAAACGGGACGGGGGGACTATGGCTACACCTTC. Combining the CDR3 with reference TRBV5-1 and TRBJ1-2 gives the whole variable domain KAGVTQTPRYLIKTRGQQVTLSCSPISGHRSVSWYQQTPGQGLQFLFEYFSETQRNKGNFPGRFSGRQFSNSRSEMNVSTLELGDSALYLCASSIETGRGDYGYTFGSGTRLTVV.

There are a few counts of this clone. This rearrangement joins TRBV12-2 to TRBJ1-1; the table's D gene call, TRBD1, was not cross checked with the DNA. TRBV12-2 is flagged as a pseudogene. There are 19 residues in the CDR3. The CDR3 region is CASRPTKVQGSPMNTEAFF. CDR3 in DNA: TGTGCAAGTCGCCCGACCAAGGTACAGGGCAGCCCCATGAACACTGAAGCTTTCTTT.

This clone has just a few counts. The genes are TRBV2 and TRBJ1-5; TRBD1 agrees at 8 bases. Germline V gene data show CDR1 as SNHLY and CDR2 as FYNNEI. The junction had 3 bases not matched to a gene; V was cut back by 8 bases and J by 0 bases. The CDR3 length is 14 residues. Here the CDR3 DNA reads TGTGCCAGCGTACAGGGGGATAGCAATCAGCCCCAGCATTTT. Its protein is CASVQGDSNQPQHF.

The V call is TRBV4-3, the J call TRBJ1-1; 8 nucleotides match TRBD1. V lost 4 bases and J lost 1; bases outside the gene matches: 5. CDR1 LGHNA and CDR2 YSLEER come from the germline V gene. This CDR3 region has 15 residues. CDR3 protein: CASSPRTGRNTEAFF. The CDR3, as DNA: TGCGCCAGCAGCCCCCGGACAGGGAGGAACACTGAAGCTTTCTTT.

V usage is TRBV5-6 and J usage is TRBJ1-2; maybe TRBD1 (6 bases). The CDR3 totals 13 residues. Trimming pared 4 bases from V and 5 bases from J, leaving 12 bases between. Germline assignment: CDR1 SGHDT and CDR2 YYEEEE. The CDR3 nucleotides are TGTGCCAGCAGCCTTATAACAGGGTATGGCTACACCTTC. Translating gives CASSLITGYGYTF.

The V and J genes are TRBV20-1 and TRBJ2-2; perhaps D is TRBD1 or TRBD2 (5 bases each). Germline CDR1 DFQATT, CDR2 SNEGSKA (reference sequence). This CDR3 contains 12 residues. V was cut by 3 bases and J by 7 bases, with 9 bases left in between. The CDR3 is CSASEGSGELFF. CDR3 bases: TGCAGTGCTAGTGAGGGGAGCGGGGAGCTGTTTTTT.

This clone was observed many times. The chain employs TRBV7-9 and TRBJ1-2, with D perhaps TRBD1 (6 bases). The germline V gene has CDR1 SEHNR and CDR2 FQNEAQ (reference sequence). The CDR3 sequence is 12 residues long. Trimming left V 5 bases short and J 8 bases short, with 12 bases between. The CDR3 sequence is CASSTPTGGYTF. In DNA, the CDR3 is TGTGCCAGCAGCACTCCGACAGGCGGCTACACCTTC.

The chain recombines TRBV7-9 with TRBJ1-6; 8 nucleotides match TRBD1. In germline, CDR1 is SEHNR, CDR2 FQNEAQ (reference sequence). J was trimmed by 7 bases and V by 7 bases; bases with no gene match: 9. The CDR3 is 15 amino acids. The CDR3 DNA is TGTGCCAGCACCACAGTTCGACAGGGGAATTCACCCCTCCACTTT. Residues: CASTTVRQGNSPLHF.

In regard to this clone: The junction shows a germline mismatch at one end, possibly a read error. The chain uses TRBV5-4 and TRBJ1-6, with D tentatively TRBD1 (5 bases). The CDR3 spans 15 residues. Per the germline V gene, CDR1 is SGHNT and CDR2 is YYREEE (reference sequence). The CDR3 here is CASGGTPETHSPLHF. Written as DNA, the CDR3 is TGTGCCAGCGGTGGGACTCCAGAAACCCATTCGCCCCTCCACTTT.

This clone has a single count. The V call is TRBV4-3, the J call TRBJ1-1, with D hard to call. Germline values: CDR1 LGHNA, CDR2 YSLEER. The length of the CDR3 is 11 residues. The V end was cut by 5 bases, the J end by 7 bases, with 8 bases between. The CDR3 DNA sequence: TGCGCCAGCAGCTCCATCGGTGAAGCTTTCTTT. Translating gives CASSSIGEAFF.

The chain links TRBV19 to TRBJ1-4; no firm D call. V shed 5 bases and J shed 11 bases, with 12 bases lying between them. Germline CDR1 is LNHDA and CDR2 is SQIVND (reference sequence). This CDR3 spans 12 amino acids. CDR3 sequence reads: CASSPRGAKLFF. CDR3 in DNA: TGTGCCAGTAGTCCCCGAGGAGCCAAACTGTTTTTT.

CDR3 sequence: CASRYNSGTGDEKLFF. Here the CDR3 DNA reads TGTGCCAGCAGATACAACTCCGGGACTGGGGATGAAAAACTGTTTTTT. The chain combines TRBV6-5 with TRBJ1-4; D might be TRBD1 (5 bases). The V end was cut by 6 bases, the J end by 6 bases, with 20 bases between. The V gene's germline CDR1 is MNHEY and CDR2 SVGAGI. The CDR3 extends over 16 amino acids.